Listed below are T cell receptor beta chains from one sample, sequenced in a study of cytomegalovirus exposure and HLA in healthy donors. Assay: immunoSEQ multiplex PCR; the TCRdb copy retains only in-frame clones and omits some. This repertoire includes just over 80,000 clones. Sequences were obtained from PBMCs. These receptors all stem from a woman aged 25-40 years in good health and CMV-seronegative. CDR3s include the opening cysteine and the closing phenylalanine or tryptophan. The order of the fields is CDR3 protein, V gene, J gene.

CASSQRRQGSAEAFF,TRBV19,TRBJ1-1
CASSQTMNTEAFF,TRBV2,TRBJ1-1
CASSSSGSTYEQYF,TRBV5-6,TRBJ2-7
CASSIGYRGSRGTGELFF,TRBV19,TRBJ2-2
CASSAGQGFSNQPQHF,TRBV9,TRBJ1-5
CASSPTEPNYGYTF,TRBV27,TRBJ1-2
CASSTPGLAGLTDTQYF,TRBV19,TRBJ2-3
CASSLKGQDTQYF,TRBV6-6,TRBJ2-3
CASSRQGTSNQPQHF,TRBV6-1,TRBJ1-5
CASRQGAGNQPQHF,TRBV6-1,TRBJ1-5
CASSLLGGGDYEQYF,TRBV4-1,TRBJ2-7
CASKGQDTEAFF,TRBV5-1,TRBJ1-1
CASPGQDRSTTEAFF,TRBV6-1,TRBJ1-1
CASSQGGGGKTEAFF,TRBV4-2,TRBJ1-1
CASSLGQGRTEAFF,TRBV6-1,TRBJ1-1
CAWTSGSSYNEQFF,TRBV30,TRBJ2-1
CASSLGSTGDSPLHF,TRBV28,TRBJ1-6
CASSASSGTSGGRLKTQYF,TRBV9,TRBJ2-5
CASSLVVQGRVSEQFF,TRBV5-6,TRBJ2-1
CASSQTPLAARRETQYF,TRBV4-1,TRBJ2-5
CASSEDSLGTQYF,TRBV5-1,TRBJ2-5
CASSLTQGMEQFF,TRBV7-9,TRBJ2-1
CASSEDLRVEGSPRGTEAFF,TRBV6-1,TRBJ1-1
CASSPGTVNTGELFF,TRBV9,TRBJ2-2
CASSQTSLSSEQYF,TRBV4-2,TRBJ2-7
CASSGDRYEQYF,TRBV2,TRBJ2-7
CASSLTDNGEKLFF,TRBV5-1,TRBJ1-4
CAWGAGGGRTRETQYF,TRBV30,TRBJ2-5
CASSFGTAPGRTGNTIYF,TRBV5-6,TRBJ1-3
CASSAGTGSEAFF,TRBV6-5,TRBJ1-1
CASSAGTSGPSSYNEQFF,TRBV6-1,TRBJ2-1
CASSLPTLSSYNEQFF,TRBV5-1,TRBJ2-1
CSVEDLALGERDTQYF,TRBV29-1,TRBJ2-3
CAWHPEAFF,TRBV30,TRBJ1-1
CACSTSGRAIETQYF,TRBV30,TRBJ2-5
CASSLDRGGSYEQYF,TRBV7-9,TRBJ2-7
CASSSLAGAFDEQFF,TRBV7-2,TRBJ2-1
CASSQGPIAGAYEQYF,TRBV4-1,TRBJ2-7
CASTLAQPGSTGELFF,TRBV28,TRBJ2-2
CAWSVQGRGAGQPQHF,TRBV30,TRBJ1-5
CAWSFTGGWQYF,TRBV30,TRBJ2-3
CASSPSALAVYEQYF,TRBV7-9,TRBJ2-7
CASSSGGVPYEQYF,TRBV18,TRBJ2-7
CASSLRRGGSGTQYF,TRBV27,TRBJ2-5
CASSIDGGGNTEAFF,TRBV19,TRBJ1-1
CASSPVGQPNEKLFF,TRBV18,TRBJ1-4
CASSNPGAGYTF,TRBV19,TRBJ1-2
CAVWRGGGGYTF,TRBV6-5,TRBJ1-2
CASSHRTGTAEAFF,TRBV14,TRBJ1-1
CASGPWRELRDTQYF,TRBV7-9,TRBJ2-3
CASSVGHNTEAFF,TRBV6-1,TRBJ1-1
CASSDSPDREDMNTEAFF,TRBV6-4,TRBJ1-1
CASGRGQGLYGYTF,TRBV12-5,TRBJ1-2
CASSRATSNGEQFF,TRBV27,TRBJ2-1
CSVGTAAGDEQYF,TRBV29-1,TRBJ2-7